This TCR beta chain emerged from a study of blood T cell repertoires in COVID-19. Across the study: Whether acute or convalescent, the COVID-19 samples came from the United States, Italy and Spain. The cDNA or gDNA used as material had been derived from T cells, B-cell-depleted T cells, or PBMCs.

This CDR3 contains 15 residues. The trim removed 6 bases at V and 0 bases at J, leaving 6 bases unmatched. The germline V gene has CDR1 SEHNR and CDR2 FQNEAQ (reference sequence). Authors' data handling: Amplifying reference gene primers gave estimates of nucleated cell counts. The data were produced by immunoSEQ multiplex PCR, yet TCRdb's version contains in-frame clones alone and is incomplete. That table is the source of V, J and clone size, and D and trimming were worked out from the DNA. The sample lists more than 200,000 clones, 65% to 80% occurring once. The chain couples TRBV7-9 to TRBJ2-3, with 7 bases that match TRBD1. The receptor comes from a woman between 40 and 50 years old with active or convalescent COVID-19. The specimen sequenced was peripheral blood. In nucleotides, the CDR3 is TGTGCCAGCAGTGACAGGGAACCTAGCACAGATACGCAGTATTTT. Encoded protein: CASSDREPSTDTQYF.